This T cell receptor beta chain is drawn from a study of T cells expressing NK-cell markers (dated by TCRdb to 2018 to 2020). Background for the entire study: Seven or eight donors provided sorted CD3+CD56+NKG2C+, CD3+CD56+NKG2C- and CD3+CD56-NKG2C+ T-cell subsets, whose TCR beta-chain repertoires were profiled. Among the eight sequenced donors, only one was HCMV-seronegative, while the other seven were HCMV-seropositive. Randomly selected healthy volunteers, three men and five women, were used as the eight sequenced donors. The libraries were sequenced on Illumina HiSeq 2000/2500, MiSeq or NextSeq, producing 2 x 150 bp reads. Paper-wide results and their limitations: Whether the expanded NKG2C-expressing T cell clones were specific for HCMV antigens remained unclear. Those dominant clonotypes were again the most abundant among CD3+CD56-NKG2C+ cells in several donors, at roughly 25-65%. In several donors, the dominant CD3+CD56+NKG2C+ clonotypes ranked among the top 10 CD8+ clonotypes, making up roughly 1.0-7.0% of CD8+ T cells.

HCMV-specific IgG was detected in serum with a commercial ELISA kit to determine HCMV serostatus. Ficoll density gradient centrifugation was used to isolate peripheral blood mononuclear cells from blood. Sequencing was performed on an Illumina HiSeq 2000. TCR beta cDNA libraries were prepared using 5'RACE template switching, which introduced a universal primer site and unique molecular identifiers. Synthesis of cDNA was primed from the TCR beta constant segment and was followed by two consecutive PCR amplification steps. Processing in the source paper ran as follows. MIGEC was used to demultiplex reads and group reads by UMI, and MiTCR was used to assemble and quantify clonotypes. Only TCR cDNA sequences supported by at least two reads were kept to exclude erroneous sequences. The tcR package was used for downstream repertoire analysis, and clonotypes were matched between fractions using CDR3 nucleotide sequence together with V segment. Antigen specificity was annotated against VDJdb with VDJmatch, allowing one amino acid substitution in CDR3. Based on TCRdb reprocessing of the reads, there is one entry per CDR3 protein sequence, and DNA is missing. The V and J calls and clone size come from TCRdb's table, not from the authors' own analysis. The sample's own table lists about 160,000 distinct CDR3 sequences. Of the sample, around 20% is held by the ten largest clones.

The CDR3 numbers 13 residues from cysteine through phenylalanine. No DNA has been recorded. The germline V gene (reference sequence) specifies GTSNPN as CDR1 and SVGIG as CDR2. Details on this clonotype: Its antigen is not yet known.

This sequence uses TRBV30 and TRBJ1-5. The specimen sequenced was blood T cells: a sorted CD56 or NKG2C T cell subset, CD4+ or CD8+ T cells, or bulk PBMC T cells (not recorded which). This clonotype was sampled from a woman between 18 and 75 years old in good health. The CDR3 in this case is CAWSPSGNQPQHF.